The subject of this entry is one T cell receptor beta chain. The specificity of this receptor is unknown. The record has no base qualities; no much larger clone is one base away. The immunoSEQ Assay, a bias-controlled multiplex PCR, was used to amplify TCRbeta CDR3 regions from genomic DNA. The original pipeline was this. Within the assay, amplification of reference gene primers was used to estimate how many nucleated cells each sample contained. To quantify the absolute abundance of each unique TCRbeta CDR3 rearrangement, sequence reads were collapsed and filtered. Productive Simpson clonality was computed per sample as the square root of Simpson's diversity index over productive rearrangements. Sourced from immuneACCESS, this table was stored by TCRdb with only in-frame sequences that have V and J called. A share of the clones is absent; for the studies checked, an unresolved V gene accounts for under half, and the remainder has no known explanation. That table furnishes V, J and clone size, whereas the DNA furnished D and trimming. This sample gives some 350,000 clones in total; roughly 90% of them show up just once. The ten largest clones capture about 3% of the sample.

At one collaborating source in Seattle, patients were enrolled during active infection and were followed longitudinally through the course of disease. Whole blood was collected in K2EDTA tubes by collaborating institutions according to the institutions' own protocols. For TCRbeta analysis, collaborator samples were shipped as frozen whole blood, as isolated PBMCs, or as DNA extracted from either sample type. The data are from a study of blood T cell repertoires in COVID-19 (TCRdb year 2020). As for the study more broadly: Samples covering the acute and convalescent phases of COVID-19 were provided by collaborators in the United States, Italy and Spain. The material from the prospective study consisted of cDNA or gDNA derived from T cells, B-cell-depleted T cells, or PBMCs. Where HLA class I and class II types were available, the types were taken from metadata supplied by the sample provider, not from assay-based typing. The repertoires were released in a freely available public database meant as a resource for research on the immune response to SARS-CoV-2. The dataset comprised deeply sampled blood TCRbeta repertoires from subjects exposed to, actively infected with, or recovered from COVID-19. Sample metadata almost always included a de-identified subject ID, COVID-19 status, age in years and sex. Samples came from the ongoing ImmuneRACE study (first 160 participants) plus 1,254 subjects from 6 global collaborators. The study at large found these results: The quantity of clinical and demographic metadata differed by source and by participant and was supplied without curation.

The receptor comes from a woman aged 25 to 39 with COVID-19, enrolled during active disease. Specimen: peripheral blood.

The sequenced DNA is TGTGCCAGTAGTATCGACGGCGGACAGACCGATAGCAATCAGCCCCAGCATTTT. Protein translation: CASSIDGGQTDSNQPQHF. The sequence links TRBV19 to TRBJ1-5; the D region possibly corresponds to TRBD1 (6 bases align). Relative to germline, V is 3 bases shorter and J is 0 bases shorter, with 18 bases between their ends. Taken from cysteine to phenylalanine, the CDR3 has 18 residues. Solely the CDR3 DNA is kept, with 54 bases framed from the first base. CDR1 is given as LNHDA and CDR2 as SQIVND, both from the germline V gene (reference sequence).